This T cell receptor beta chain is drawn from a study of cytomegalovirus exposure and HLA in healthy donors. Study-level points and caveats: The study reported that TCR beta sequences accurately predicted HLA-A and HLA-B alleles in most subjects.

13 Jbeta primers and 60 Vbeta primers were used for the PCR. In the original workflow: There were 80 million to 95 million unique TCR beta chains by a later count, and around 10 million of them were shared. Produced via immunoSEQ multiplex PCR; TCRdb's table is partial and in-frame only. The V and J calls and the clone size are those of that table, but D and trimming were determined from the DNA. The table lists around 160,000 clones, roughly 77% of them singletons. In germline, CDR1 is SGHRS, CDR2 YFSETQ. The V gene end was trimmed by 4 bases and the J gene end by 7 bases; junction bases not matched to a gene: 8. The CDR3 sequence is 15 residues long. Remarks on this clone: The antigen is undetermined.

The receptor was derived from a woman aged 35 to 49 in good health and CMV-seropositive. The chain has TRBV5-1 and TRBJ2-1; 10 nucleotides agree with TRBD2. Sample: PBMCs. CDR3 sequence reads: CASSGPSGSNNEQFF. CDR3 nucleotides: TGCGCCAGCAGCGGGCCTAGCGGGAGTAATAATGAGCAGTTCTTC.